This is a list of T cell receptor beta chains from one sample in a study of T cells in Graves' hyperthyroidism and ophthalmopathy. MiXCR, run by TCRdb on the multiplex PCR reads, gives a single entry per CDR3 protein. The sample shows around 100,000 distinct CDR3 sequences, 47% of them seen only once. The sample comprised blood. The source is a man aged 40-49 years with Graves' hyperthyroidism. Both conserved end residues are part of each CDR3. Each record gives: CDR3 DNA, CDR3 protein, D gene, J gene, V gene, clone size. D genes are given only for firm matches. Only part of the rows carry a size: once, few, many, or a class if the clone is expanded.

TGCGCCAGCAAGTCAGGGGGACCACCCTTCTACCAAGAGACCCAGTACTTC	CASKSGGPPFYQETQYF	TRBD1	TRBJ2-5	TRBV5-1	many
TGTGCCAGCAGCTTAGAGGGCGGAATGAACACTGAAGCTTTCTTT	CASSLEGGMNTEAFF	NA	TRBJ1-1	TRBV11-2	many
TGCGCCAGCAGCGTAACCCAGGGGGAGCTGTTTTTT	CASSVTQGELFF	NA	TRBJ2-2	TRBV5-1	NA
TGTGCCAGCAGCGTAGGGACAGGCCACACTGAAGCTTTCTTT	CASSVGTGHTEAFF	TRBD1	TRBJ1-1	TRBV9	NA
TGTGCCAGCAGCTTCCCAACGGTTCAAGAGACCCAGTACTTC	CASSFPTVQETQYF	NA	TRBJ2-5	TRBV5-6	many
TGTGCCATCAGTGAGCCCCGACTGAGTGAAGGCTACACCTTC	CAISEPRLSEGYTF	NA	TRBJ1-2	TRBV10-3	many
TGTGCCAGCAGTTTGAAGGCAGGGTTCGAGCAGTACTTC	CASSLKAGFEQYF	NA	TRBJ2-7	TRBV6-6	many
TGTGCCAGCTCACCACCCGGGGCCCCAGAAGGTACGCAGTATTTT	CASSPPGAPEGTQYF	NA	TRBJ2-3	TRBV18	few
TGTGCCAGCAGGAACGGGACAGGGAGTGGCTACACCTTC	CASRNGTGSGYTF	TRBD1	TRBJ1-2	TRBV2	once
TGTGCCAGCAGCTATGGGACAGTCTACGAGCAGTACTTC	CASSYGTVYEQYF	TRBD1	TRBJ2-7	TRBV7-2	many
TGTGCCAGCAGCGGAGGGGGGGGGGCTGGAAACACCATATATTTT	CASSGGGGAGNTIYF	NA	TRBJ1-3	TRBV7-9	many
TGCAGCGTTGAAGGGGATGGGACAGGGGCCTACGAGCAGTACTTC	CSVEGDGTGAYEQYF	TRBD1	TRBJ2-7	TRBV29-1	many
TGCGGTGCTAAAGACAGGGGGCATGAAAAACTGTTTTTT	CGAKDRGHEKLFF	TRBD1	TRBJ1-4	TRBV20-1	NA
TGTGCCAGCAGCCCCGACAGCCCCTATGGCTACACCTTC	CASSPDSPYGYTF	NA	TRBJ1-2	TRBV14	NA
TGCAGTGCTAGAGGGGGGACAGGCTACGAGCAGTACTTC	CSARGGTGYEQYF	TRBD1	TRBJ2-7	TRBV20-1	NA
TGTGCCAGCAGCCAAGAAACGGGACAAAGAAACACCATATATTTT	CASSQETGQRNTIYF	NA	TRBJ1-3	TRBV4-2	many
TGTGCCAGCAGAAACACAGGAACTGGAAACACCATATATTTT	CASRNTGTGNTIYF	NA	TRBJ1-3	TRBV11-3	many
TGCGCCAGCAGCTTGGCGGGATTGGACACTGAAGCTTCCTTT	CASSLAGLDTEASF	NA	TRBJ1-1	TRBV5-1	NA
TGTGCCAGCAGTTACCCTACGACAGGGGGCCCAGATACGCAGTATTTT	CASSYPTTGGPDTQYF	TRBD1	TRBJ2-3	TRBV5-4	few
TGCAGTGCTAGATCCTCGTCCGGGACACCCCACACAGATACGCAGTATTTT	CSARSSSGTPHTDTQYF	NA	TRBJ2-3	TRBV20-1	many
TGCAGCGGGACTTATGATGAGGAGGGCTACGAGCAGTACTTC	CSGTYDEEGYEQYF	NA	TRBJ2-7	TRBV29-1	NA
TGTGCCAGCTGTGTTGGGCTAGCTGGCCTAGGGACCCAGTACTTC	CASCVGLAGLGTQYF	NA	TRBJ2-5	TRBV2	NA
TGTGCCAGCAGCTTGGAGCGGGAGGCCCCTTGGGAGCAGTACTTC	CASSLEREAPWEQYF	TRBD2	TRBJ2-7	TRBV5-5	many